The text below deals with one TCR beta chain. Which antigen it targets is not known. Per-nucleotide qualities are absent, and no much larger clonotype sits a single base away. The Qiagen DNeasy kit was used to extract genomic DNA from unsorted PBMCs and from the negatively selected CD4+ and CD8+ fractions. TCR beta CDR3 regions were subjected to amplification by immunoSEQ multiplex PCR with primers that anneal to V and J segments. Amplification bias was minimized using a synthetic immune receptor repertoire, and residual bias was removed computationally after sequencing. The published analysis was carried out like this. Custom Python scripts were used to quantify repertoire diversity as the Shannon entropy index. Unsorted, CD4+ and CD8+ repertoires were examined separately, except in combined analyses, for which CD4+ and CD8+ sequences were merged in silico. A clone counted as expanded when the clone's frequency after treatment rose at least 2-fold relative to C1D1, and clones undetected at baseline were given a pseudocount of 0.5. Clones with 0 or 1 copy at C1D1 were classified as singleton clones, and clones with 2 or more copies were classified as non-singleton clones. Clones expanded in unsorted samples were labelled as CD4+, CD8+ or unknown by matching protein sequences in sorted samples from the same patient. Wilcoxon tests were applied to paired samples to test diversity changes from C1D1 to C4D1. TCRdb's version of the immuneACCESS table is confined to in-frame rearrangements and falls short of the full clone set. An unresolved V gene accounts for under half of the shortfall where checked; the remainder is of unknown origin. V and J calls and clone size are copied from that table; D and trimming were computed from the DNA. The sample table lists nearly 55,000 clones, roughly 80% of them with a count of one. The ten largest clones add up to under 20% of the sample.

The data were taken from a study of PD-1 blockade in classical Hodgkin lymphoma (dated by TCRdb to the early 2020s). A note on the overall study: Nivolumab dosing was 3 mg/kg intravenously every 2 weeks, continuing until either disease progression or unacceptable toxicity. The study used CyTOF and TCR beta sequencing to define a peripheral blood immune signature of response to PD-1 blockade in classical Hodgkin lymphoma.

Taken from the germline V gene, the CDR1 and CDR2 loops are SGHRS and YFSETQ. Reading from cysteine to phenylalanine, the CDR3 counts 15 amino acids. Kept here is only the CDR3 DNA, which spans 45 bases and is read in frame from base 1. Trimming accounts for 3 bases at V and 7 bases at J, while the number of junction bases matched to no gene is 9. What the study reported, not specific to this receptor: Baseline TCR diversity was reported to be lower in newly diagnosed patients than in healthy donors and to be lower still in relapsed/refractory patients. Lower diversity was seen in patients whose nivolumab began less than 1 year after ASCT, and these patients were left out of later analyses so that immune reconstitution would not confound the results. The study was restricted to a single clinical trial cohort, and the causes of repertoire differences, possibly disease activity or prior therapy, were left undefined. Trial patients with a complete response had baseline diversity similar to that of newly diagnosed patients, while partial responders and progressors had significantly lower diversity. A significant rise by C4D1 was seen in CD4+ but not CD8+ TCR diversity (p=0.0027 vs p=0.16), with the rise being most apparent in complete responders (p=0.02).

Interpreted using the paper, the time point label stands for: cycle 1 day 1 (C1D1), immediately before nivolumab initiation. Every trial patient had relapsed after autologous stem cell transplantation, and cohorts A, B and C differed in prior brentuximab vedotin exposure. A total of approximately 51 patients with relapsed/refractory classical Hodgkin lymphoma made up the trial cohort, and each patient's best overall response was complete response, partial response or progressive disease. In the multi-cohort phase II CheckMate 205 trial, trial patients received single-agent nivolumab. An independent review committee assessed best overall response by applying the 2007 International Working Group response criteria. PBMCs from the trial were collected at three points: immediately before nivolumab initiation (C1D1), and during therapy at cycle 2 day 1 and cycle 4 day 1. Peripheral blood was collected in 8 mL Vacutainer Cell Preparation Tubes, from which PBMCs were isolated by centrifugation and then cryopreserved.

The sample in question was peripheral blood mononuclear cells (PBMCs), obtained at baseline. Recombination joined TRBV5-1 with TRBJ1-4; TRBD1 lines up with 7 middle nucleotides. The sequence came from a human donor with classical Hodgkin lymphoma. The CDR3 in this case is CASSSRDSASEKLFF. The bases read TGCGCCAGCAGCTCCCGGGACAGCGCCTCTGAAAAACTGTTTTTT. Here the CDR3 is joined to the reference TRBV5-1 and TRBJ1-4 genes, and the full variable domain is: KAGVTQTPRYLIKTRGQQVTLSCSPISGHRSVSWYQQTPGQGLQFLFEYFSETQRNKGNFPGRFSGRQFSNSRSEMNVSTLELGDSALYLCASSSRDSASEKLFFGSGTQLSVL.